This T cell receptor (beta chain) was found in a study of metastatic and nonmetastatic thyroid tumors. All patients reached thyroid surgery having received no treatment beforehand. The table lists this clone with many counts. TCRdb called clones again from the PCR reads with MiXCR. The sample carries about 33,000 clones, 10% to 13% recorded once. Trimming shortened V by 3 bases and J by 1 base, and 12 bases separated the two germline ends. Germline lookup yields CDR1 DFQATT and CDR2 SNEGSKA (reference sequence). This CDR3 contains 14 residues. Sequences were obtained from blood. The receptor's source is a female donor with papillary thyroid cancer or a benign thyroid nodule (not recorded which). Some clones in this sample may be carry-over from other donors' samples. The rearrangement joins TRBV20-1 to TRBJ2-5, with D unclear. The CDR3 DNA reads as TGCAGTGCTAGGGACGGAAATCCCCAAGAGACCCAGTACTTC. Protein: CSARDGNPQETQYF.